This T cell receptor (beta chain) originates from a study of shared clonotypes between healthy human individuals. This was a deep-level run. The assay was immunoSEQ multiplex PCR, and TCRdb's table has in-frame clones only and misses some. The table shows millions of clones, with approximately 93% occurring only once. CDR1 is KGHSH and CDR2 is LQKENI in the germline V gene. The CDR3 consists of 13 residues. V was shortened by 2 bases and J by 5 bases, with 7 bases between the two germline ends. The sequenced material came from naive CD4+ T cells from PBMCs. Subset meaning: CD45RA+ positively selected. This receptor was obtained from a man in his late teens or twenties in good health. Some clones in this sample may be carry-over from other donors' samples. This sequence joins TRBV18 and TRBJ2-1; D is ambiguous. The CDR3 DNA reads TGTGCCAGCTCACCAAGCTCTGACAATGAGCAGTTCTTC. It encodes CASSPSSDNEQFF.